This TCR beta chain is drawn from a study of long-term antiretroviral therapy in people with HIV. The study's findings and limits: Among HIV repertoires, CDR3 length ranges were narrower than those of controls. Those clones which expanded before ART made up the dominant part of the repertoire at all time points. The study found that diversity rose after ART but stayed below transplant donor controls.

This clone is a singleton in its sample. Antigen specificity is unknown. The V gene end was trimmed by 3 bases and the J gene end by 6 bases; junction bases not matched to a gene: 3. The CDR3 sequence is 13 residues long. Germline assignment: CDR1 SGHNT and CDR2 YENEEA. This was the immunoSEQ v3.0 assay at survey level. Repertoires were generated with immunoSEQ multiplex PCR, while TCRdb's copy carries only in-frame clones and drops some. The repertoire holds tens of thousands of clones, with 88% as singletons. This TCR came from a woman aged 18-29 years with HIV. J is TRBJ2-7 and V is TRBV11-3, with 9 bases that match TRBD1. Sequenced here: unsorted PBMCs, sampled 0.5 years after starting antiretroviral therapy. The CDR3 sequence: CASSFTGGSEQYF. In nucleotides, the CDR3 is TGTGCCAGCAGCTTTACAGGGGGCAGCGAGCAGTACTTC.